The source of this TCR beta chain is a study of blood T cell repertoires in COVID-19 (dated by TCRdb to 2018 to 2020). Regarding the complete study: Samples covering the acute and convalescent phases of COVID-19 were provided by collaborators in the United States, Italy and Spain. The prospective study material was composed of cDNA or gDNA derived from T cells, B-cell-depleted T cells, or PBMCs. The dataset comprised deeply sampled blood TCRbeta repertoires from subjects exposed to, actively infected with, or recovered from COVID-19. A freely available public database, intended as a resource for researchers studying the immune response to SARS-CoV-2, is where the repertoires were released. The samples were drawn from the first 160 participants of the ongoing ImmuneRACE study and from 1,200 or so subjects provided by 6 global collaborators. A de-identified subject ID, COVID-19 status, age in years and sex were almost always included in the sample metadata. Where available, HLA class I and class II types were taken from metadata supplied by the sample provider and were not determined by assay-based typing. Overall study outcomes, separate from this receptor: The quantity of clinical and demographic metadata differed by source and by participant and was supplied without curation.

Each collaborating institution followed its own protocols to collect whole blood in K2EDTA tubes. For TCRbeta analysis, collaborator samples were shipped as frozen whole blood, as isolated PBMCs, or as DNA extracted from either sample type. The immunoSEQ Assay, a bias-controlled multiplex PCR, was used to amplify TCRbeta CDR3 regions from genomic DNA. The authors processed their data as follows. Within the assay, amplification of reference gene primers was used to estimate how many nucleated cells each sample contained. Sequence reads were collapsed and filtered to measure the absolute abundance of every unique TCRbeta CDR3 rearrangement. For each sample, productive Simpson clonality was calculated by taking the square root of Simpson's diversity index across productive rearrangements. Not all clones reach the TCRdb copy of this immuneACCESS table, which keeps in-frame sequences only. Checked studies attribute under half of the gap to unresolved V genes and leave the rest unexplained. Clone size and V and J calls were adopted from that table, with D and trimming inferred from the DNA. This sample holds 80,000 to 95,000 clones; 85% were observed only once. The ten most abundant clones make up 35% to 45% of the sample.

At the junction V is shortened by 2 bases and J by 10 bases, with 12 bases in between. Taken from cysteine to phenylalanine, the CDR3 has 14 residues. Of all the DNA, just the CDR3 is kept, 42 bases in frame from base 1. As encoded in the germline V gene, CDR1 is MNHEY while CDR2 is SVGAGI. Comment on this clone: Its antigen is still unknown. No much larger clone is present one base from it, and per-base qualities are unavailable.

The V gene is TRBV6-5 and the J gene is TRBJ1-6; no D gene can be assigned with confidence. Sequencing input: peripheral blood. This TCR came from a man older than 75 with acute or convalescent COVID-19. The nucleotide sequence reads as follows: TGTGCCAGCAGTTACCTTGGTGGAGGATCACCCCTCCACTTT. Translated, this gives CASSYLGGGSPLHF.